The T cell receptor (beta chain) under discussion was sequenced for a study of T cells in Graves' hyperthyroidism and ophthalmopathy. Across the study: Staff took peripheral blood when the initial diagnosis was made, before any treatment began.

Researchers took RNA transcripts and amplified the TCR beta CDR3 regions from them. TCR CDR3 underwent first-round RT-PCR with the HTBI primer set. TCRdb used MiXCR to reprocess the multiplex PCR reads, holding one entry per CDR3 protein. Found here are over 400,000 distinct CDR3 sequences, approximately 22% of them singletons; the top ten hold around 54%. Trimming took off 2 bases at V and 7 bases at J, with 6 bases between the two ends. CDR3 size: 12 residues. Per the germline V gene, CDR1 is SGHAT and CDR2 is FQNNGV. On this clonotype: Its antigen is not identified.

This sample holds PBMCs from roughly 10 ml fresh peripheral blood. Study results and caveats: Separating ophthalmopathy from stable hyperthyroidism was achieved by a 13 V-J model. Among thyroid clonotypes expanded above 0.001, most also appeared in blood.

What was sequenced was blood. This chain connects TRBV11-2 to TRBJ2-1; D gene ambiguous. The origin of this receptor is a woman in her 70s with Graves' ophthalmopathy. The CDR3 loop is CASSLSRNEQFF. The CDR3 DNA reads TGTGCCAGCAGCTTATCACGGAATGAGCAGTTCTTC.